This TCR beta chain was sequenced for a study of T-cell memory formation after mild COVID-19. Study results and limitations: Day 15 to 85 contracting clones showed balanced CD4/CD8; later expanders leaned CD4+. Pre-infection memory already had some responding clones, implying cross-reactive memory joined.

Libraries for TCRalpha and TCRbeta carried sample barcodes and unique molecular identifiers via 5'RACE. MiXCR was run by TCRdb on the 5' RACE reads, yielding one entry per CDR3 protein. The table lists about 470,000 distinct CDR3 sequences, roughly 23% of them singletons. V lost 5 bases to trimming and J lost 5 bases; unmatched junction nucleotides: 8. The length of the CDR3 is 14 residues. Germline assignment: CDR1 SGHTA and CDR2 FQGNSA. This clonotype was detected ten times or more. The antigen remains undetermined. Sequencing was performed on PBMCs or a T cell subset sorted from them (not recorded which). This TCR was recovered from an adult woman who had mild COVID-19 (a few samples of this study predate the infection). Cell type and time point are not known. This chain uses TRBV7-2 with TRBJ2-7; 8 positions match TRBD1. The chain's CDR3 is CASSTRTGNNEQYF. For the CDR3, the DNA is TGTGCCAGCAGCACCCGGACAGGGAATAACGAGCAGTACTTC.